Below, 5 T cell receptor beta chains from the same sample are listed, as sequenced in a study of shared clonotypes between healthy human individuals. Positive CCR7 selection of CD45RO-negative cells yielded the naive CD8 cells, and terminally differentiated effector memory CD45RA+ cells were excluded. Measured with immunoSEQ multiplex PCR; TCRdb has only the in-frame clones, and not every one. The sample lists hundreds of thousands of clones; about 96% were seen once. The sample taken for sequencing was naive CD8+ T cells sorted from blood. Source of these receptors: a woman aged 25-40 years in good health.

This chain uses TRBV7-9 with TRBJ2-7; 7 bases match TRBD2. The CDR3 totals 16 residues. From germline, CDR1 is SEHNR and CDR2 FQNEAQ (reference sequence). J was trimmed by 1 base and V by 7 bases; bases with no gene match: 13. The CDR3 coding sequence is TGTGCCAGCATCCCCCACGGGGAGGGGCATTCCTACGAGCAGTACTTC. Encoded protein: CASIPHGEGHSYEQYF.

This sequence joins TRBV4-2 and TRBJ1-5; D possibly corresponds to TRBD1 (5 bases). This CDR3 spans 14 amino acids. Per germline, CDR1 LGHNA and CDR2 YNFKEQ. The V gene lost 0 bases and the J gene lost 7 bases, with 10 bases spanning the gap. DNA for the CDR3: TGTGCCAGCAGCCAAGAAGGGGACGGGCAGCCCCAGCATTTT. Translated: CASSQEGDGQPQHF.

The chain is built from TRBV28 and TRBJ2-3; 13 nucleotides align to TRBD2. Per the germline V gene, CDR1 is MDHEN and CDR2 is SYDVKM. The length of the CDR3 is 18 residues. Trimming took 4 bases from V and 0 from J; bases not matched to a gene: 7. CDR3 coding DNA: TGTGCCAGCAGTTATGCGGGACTAGCGGGAAAAAGCACAGATACGCAGTATTTT. Protein sequence: CASSYAGLAGKSTDTQYF.

The chain is built from TRBV27 and TRBJ2-7, with D perhaps matching TRBD2 (6 bases). V lost 3 bases to trimming and J lost 5 bases, with 14 bases between them. The CDR3 is 14 amino acids. From germline, CDR1 is MNHEY and CDR2 SMNVEV (reference sequence). CDR3 DNA: TGTGCCAGCAGTTTCCAGGGCGGGACTGACGAGCAGTACTTC. Protein: CASSFQGGTDEQYF.

This clone was detected only once. V and J are TRBV5-5 and TRBJ2-1; no reliable D call. This CDR3 spans 16 amino acids. Germline lookup yields CDR1 SGHKS and CDR2 YYEKEE (reference sequence). V lost 3 bases to trimming and J lost 9 bases, with 22 bases between them. The CDR3 loop reads CASSYSGSPGLGEQFF. The DNA of the CDR3 is TGTGCCAGCAGCTACTCTGGCAGCCCCGGTCTTGGTGAGCAGTTCTTC.